The source of this T cell receptor (beta chain) is a study of tumor and adjacent non-tumor tissue in lung cancer. Study-wide background: Patients comprised 12 adenocarcinoma, a couple of squamous cell carcinoma and 1 small cell lung cancer. Notes on the study in general: Shorter survival was associated with higher TCR diversity in tumors.

A modified ARM-PCR protocol with three rounds of nested PCR amplified TCRbeta. One entry per CDR3 protein, called by TCRdb with MiXCR from the multiplex PCR reads. The sample contains fewer than 100,000 distinct CDR3 sequences, 65% to 85% of which appear only once. About this clonotype: Its antigen is as yet unknown. The junction departs from the called germline gene at one end, perhaps through a read error.

No cell sorting was done before RNA was extracted from the tissue. This non-tumor lung sample came from over 3 cm beyond the tumor edge. This CDR3 has 16 amino acids. Germline lookup yields CDR1 DFQATT and CDR2 SNEGSKA (reference sequence). Sequencing input: distant non-tumor lung tissue. The TCR sequence derives from a man aged 55 to 70 with non-small cell lung cancer. The genes are TRBV20-1 and TRBJ1-6, with 8 bases matching TRBD1. CDR3 sequence (DNA): TGCAGTGCTGAGGGCCTCGGAGACAGGGGTAATTCACTCCTCCACTTT. Translated: CSAEGLGDRGNSLLHF.